The TCR beta chain described here comes from a study of T cell clusters in autoimmune cytopenias. TRB was amplified by touch-down multiplex PCR, primer pools A and B combined. TCRdb reprocessed the multiplex PCR reads; each CDR3 protein has one entry and no DNA is given. The sample features about 5,000 distinct CDR3 sequences, with over 25% in its top ten. TRB was amplified from about 250 ng of peripheral blood genomic DNA per sample. Another study also made use of these data, one on T cell repertoires in aging, cancer and after chemotherapy. This second report adds: Median generation probability rose over the chemotherapy interval in each cancer cohort, suggesting rebound thymic output.

The sample was peripheral blood. The origin of this receptor is a human donor in good health.

The chain's CDR3 is CASSFAGGNSPLHF. The chain links TRBV27 to TRBJ1-6; TCRdb indicates TRBD1, and absent DNA this call remains unverified. The CDR3 is 14 residues long. Germline assignment: CDR1 MNHEY and CDR2 SMNVEV (reference sequence).